Listed below are T cell receptor beta chains from one sample, sequenced in a study of shared clonotypes between healthy human individuals. Using immunoSEQ multiplex PCR, the repertoire was profiled, and TCRdb retains in-frame clones only, with some absent. This sample has approximately 500,000 clones, with roughly 80% found just once. Sequencing used PBMCs. These receptors were collected from a woman aged 40 to 50 in good health. Some clones in this sample may be carry-over from other donors' samples. Each CDR3 is given with its conserved first and last residue.

j_gene | v_gene | CDR3aa
TRBJ2-1 | TRBV6-1 | CASSEAVNSYNEQFF
TRBJ1-3 | TRBV7-9 | CASSWGTGSTGNTIYF
TRBJ2-2 | TRBV7-2 | CASSLVGANTGELFF
TRBJ2-2 | TRBV7-9 | CASSLDGSGGITGELFF
TRBJ2-3 | TRBV7-2 | CASSLVLAGGTQYF
TRBJ2-5 | TRBV30 | CASGYGTLETQYF
TRBJ1-2 | TRBV5-1 | CASSFKESANYGYTF
TRBJ2-3 | TRBV27 | CASSLSFWREGPDTQYF
TRBJ1-5 | TRBV6-5 | CASSRTGTQPQHF
TRBJ2-1 | TRBV6-5 | CASSRPGLRGDEQFF
TRBJ2-7 | TRBV9 | CASSPREFYEQYF
TRBJ1-2 | TRBV28 | CASSPPTGVNYGYTF
TRBJ2-7 | TRBV28 | CASRPASGAYEQYF
TRBJ1-1 | TRBV21-1 | CASSKVGGIGTGTEAFF
TRBJ1-3 | TRBV19 | CASSIRDTPDTIYF
TRBJ2-1 | TRBV4-1 | CASSQVSSFNEQFF
TRBJ2-2 | TRBV7-3 | CASSLFSGISNTGELFF
TRBJ1-2 | TRBV9 | CASSVAQGGPYGYTF
TRBJ1-5 | TRBV6-1 | CASSQSRDGNQPQHF
TRBJ1-5 | TRBV11-1 | CASSPNGGGQPQHF
TRBJ2-1 | TRBV7-6 | CASSPVRGHEQFF
TRBJ2-5 | TRBV28 | CASTPSPQETQYF
TRBJ2-3 | TRBV18 | CASSPRDTGTDTQYF
TRBJ2-2 | TRBV27 | CASSFLGGPGTGELFF
- | TRBV9 | CASSLGPAGGYEQYF
TRBJ1-4 | TRBV28 | CASRPGPTNEKLFF
TRBJ1-1 | TRBV25-1 | CASSADRGNTEAFF
TRBJ2-1 | TRBV19 | CASRSGTSGFINEQFF
TRBJ2-7 | TRBV28 | CASSPSRFSYEQYF
TRBJ1-1 | TRBV7-3 | CASSLTRGPNTEAFF
TRBJ2-5 | TRBV6-4 | CASSDPGPVAETQYF
TRBJ2-2 | TRBV5-1 | CASSLWASAGGLTGELFF
- | TRBV27 | CASRYSGTTYEQYF
TRBJ2-5 | TRBV29-1 | CSVLDRVAQETQYF
TRBJ2-7 | TRBV6-5 | CASSYRDSTYEQYF
TRBJ2-2 | TRBV2 | CASRWDTGELFF
TRBJ2-4 | TRBV11-2 | CASRSTDKNIQYF
TRBJ2-7 | TRBV28 | CASSGGYSSYEQYF
TRBJ1-1 | TRBV11-1 | CASSTRQGVEAFF
TRBJ2-7 | TRBV28 | CASIPIDRDVSEQYF
TRBJ2-2 | TRBV18 | CASSRDGGELFF
TRBJ2-7 | TRBV30 | CAWSVRGGGLGMEREQYF
TRBJ2-6 | TRBV7-2 | CASSLGLASGANVLTF
TRBJ1-5 | TRBV28 | CASSLRGQPQHF
TRBJ2-2 | TRBV7-2 | CASSPDLNTGELFF
TRBJ1-1 | TRBV28 | CASSLWVRGTEAFF
TRBJ1-1 | TRBV6-5 | CASSYYRAVNTEAFF
TRBJ2-3 | TRBV11-3 | CASSSPGPGGTDTQYF
TRBJ2-1 | TRBV30 | CASRPGLAVGEQFF
TRBJ2-2 | TRBV6-1 | CASMGTLVATGELFF